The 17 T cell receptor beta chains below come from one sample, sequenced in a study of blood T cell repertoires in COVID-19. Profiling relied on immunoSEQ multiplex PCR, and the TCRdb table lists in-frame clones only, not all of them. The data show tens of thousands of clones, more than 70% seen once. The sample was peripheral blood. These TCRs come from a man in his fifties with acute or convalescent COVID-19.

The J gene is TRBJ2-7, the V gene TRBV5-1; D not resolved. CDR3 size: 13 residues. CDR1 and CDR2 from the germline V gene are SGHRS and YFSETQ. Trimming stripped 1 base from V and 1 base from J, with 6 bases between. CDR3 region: CASSLTISYEQYF. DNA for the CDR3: TGCGCCAGCAGCTTGACTATTTCCTACGAGCAGTACTTC. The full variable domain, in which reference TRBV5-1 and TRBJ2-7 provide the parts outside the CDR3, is KAGVTQTPRYLIKTRGQQVTLSCSPISGHRSVSWYQQTPGQGLQFLFEYFSETQRNKGNFPGRFSGRQFSNSRSEMNVSTLELGDSALYLCASSLTISYEQYFGPGTRLTVT.

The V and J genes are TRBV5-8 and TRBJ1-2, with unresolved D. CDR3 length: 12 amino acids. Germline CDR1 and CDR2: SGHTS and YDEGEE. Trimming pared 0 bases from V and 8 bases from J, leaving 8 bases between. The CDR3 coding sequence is TGTGCCAGCAGCTTGGACAGTCAGGGCTACACCTTC. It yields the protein CASSLDSQGYTF.

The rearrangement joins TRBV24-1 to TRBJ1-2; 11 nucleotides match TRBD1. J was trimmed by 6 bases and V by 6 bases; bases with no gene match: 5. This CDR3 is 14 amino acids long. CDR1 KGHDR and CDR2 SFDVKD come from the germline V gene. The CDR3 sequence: CATSKGQGVHGYTF. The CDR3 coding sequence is TGTGCCACCAGTAAGGGACAGGGGGTCCATGGCTACACCTTC.

CDR3 residues: CASSPGTASGNTIYF. DNA for the CDR3: TGTGCCAGCAGCCCGGGGACAGCCTCTGGAAACACCATATATTTT. V and J are TRBV28 and TRBJ1-3, with 7 bases fitting TRBD1. Unmatched junction bases numbered 5, after V lost 6 bases and J lost 0 bases. The germline V gene has CDR1 MDHEN and CDR2 SYDVKM. The CDR3 is 15 residues long.

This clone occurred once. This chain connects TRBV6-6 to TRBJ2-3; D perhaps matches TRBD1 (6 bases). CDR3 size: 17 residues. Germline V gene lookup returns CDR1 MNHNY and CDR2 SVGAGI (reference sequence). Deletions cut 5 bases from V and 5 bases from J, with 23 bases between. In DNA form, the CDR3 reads TGTGCCAGCAGTCGAGGAACCGGGACACCATTTGGAGATACGCAGTATTTT. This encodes CASSRGTGTPFGDTQYF.

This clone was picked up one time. In DNA form, the CDR3 reads TGTGCCAGCAGCCAAGATAAGAGCGGGGTGTACCAAGAGACCCAGTACTTC. Translating it yields CASSQDKSGVYQETQYF. The V and J genes are TRBV3-1 (or the pseudogene TRBV3-2) and TRBJ2-5, with 7 bases fitting TRBD2. Losses at the gene ends were 0 bases for V and 0 bases for J; bases not matched to a gene: 7. Germline-derived CDR1 and CDR2 are LGHDT and YNNKEL (reference sequence). The CDR3 sequence is 17 residues long.

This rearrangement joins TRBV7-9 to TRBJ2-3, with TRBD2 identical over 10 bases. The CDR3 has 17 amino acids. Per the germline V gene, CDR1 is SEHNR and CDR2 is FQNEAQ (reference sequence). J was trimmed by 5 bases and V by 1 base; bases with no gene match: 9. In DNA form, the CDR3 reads TGTGCCAGCAGCTTAGGGGTAGCGGGGGGTGTAGGAGATACGCAGTATTTT. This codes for CASSLGVAGGVGDTQYF.

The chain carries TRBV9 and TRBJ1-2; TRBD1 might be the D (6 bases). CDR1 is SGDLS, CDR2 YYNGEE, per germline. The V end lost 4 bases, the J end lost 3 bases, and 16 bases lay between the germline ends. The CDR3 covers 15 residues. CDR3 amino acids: CASSLLPQGDYGYTF. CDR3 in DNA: TGTGCCAGCAGCCTCCTCCCACAGGGTGACTATGGCTACACCTTC.

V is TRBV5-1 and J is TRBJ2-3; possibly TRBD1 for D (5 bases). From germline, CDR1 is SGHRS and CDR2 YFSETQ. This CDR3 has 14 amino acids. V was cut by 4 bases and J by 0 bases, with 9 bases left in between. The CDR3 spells CASSLDSSTDTQYF. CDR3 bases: TGCGCCAGCAGCCTCGACAGCAGCACAGATACGCAGTATTTT.

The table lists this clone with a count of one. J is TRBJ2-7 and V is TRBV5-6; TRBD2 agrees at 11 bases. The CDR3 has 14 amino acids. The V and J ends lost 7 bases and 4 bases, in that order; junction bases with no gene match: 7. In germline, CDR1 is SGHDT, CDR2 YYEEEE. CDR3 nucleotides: TGTGCCAGCGGTTCACTAGCGGGGGAGTACGAGCAGTACTTC. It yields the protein CASGSLAGEYEQYF.

CDR3 in DNA: TGTGCCAGCAGCGTAGGTGGGGGACTAGCGGGCACCGGGGAGCTGTTTTTT. Residues: CASSVGGGLAGTGELFF. The chain carries TRBV9 and TRBJ2-2; TRBD2 aligns across 12 bases. Germline V gene lookup returns CDR1 SGDLS and CDR2 YYNGEE. The CDR3 sequence is 17 residues long. With V trimmed by 0 bases and J by 4 bases, 4 bases remained unmatched.

The CDR3 bases are TGTGCCAGCAGGGAGCGTATGAGCACAGATACGCAGTATTTT. This translates into CASRERMSTDTQYF. The genes are TRBV6-5 and TRBJ2-3; D remains unclear. CDR3 length: 14 amino acids. With 6 bases removed from V and 0 bases from J, the gap between germline ends came to 10 bases. Germline CDR1 MNHEY, CDR2 SVGAGI.

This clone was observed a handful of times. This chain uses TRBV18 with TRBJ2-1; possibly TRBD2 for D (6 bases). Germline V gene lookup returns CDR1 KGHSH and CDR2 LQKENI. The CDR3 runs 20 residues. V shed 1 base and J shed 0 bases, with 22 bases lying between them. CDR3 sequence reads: CASSPQGGGVPISSYNEQFF. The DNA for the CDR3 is TGTGCCAGCTCACCACAAGGCGGCGGGGTCCCAATTAGCTCCTACAATGAGCAGTTCTTC.

The CDR3 loop reads CAISQTGGDEQYF. DNA for the CDR3: TGTGCCATCAGCCAGACAGGAGGCGACGAGCAGTACTTC. The rearrangement uses TRBV10-3 and TRBJ2-7, with D possibly TRBD1 on 6 matching bases. CDR3 length equals 13 residues. V was shortened by 6 bases and J by 5 bases, with 14 bases between the two germline ends. Germline lookup yields CDR1 ENHRY and CDR2 SYGVKD.

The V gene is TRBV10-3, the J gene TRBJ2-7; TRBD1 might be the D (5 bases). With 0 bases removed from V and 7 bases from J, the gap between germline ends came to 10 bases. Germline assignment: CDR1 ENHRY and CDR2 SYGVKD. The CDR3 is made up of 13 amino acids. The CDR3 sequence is CAISESGHREQYV. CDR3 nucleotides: TGTGCCATCAGTGAGTCAGGACATCGGGAGCAGTACGTC.

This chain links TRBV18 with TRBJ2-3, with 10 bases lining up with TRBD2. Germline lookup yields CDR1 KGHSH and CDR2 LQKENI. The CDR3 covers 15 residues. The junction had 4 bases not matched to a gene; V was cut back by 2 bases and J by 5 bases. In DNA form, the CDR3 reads TGTGCCAGCTCACCAGGAGCGGGGGGGATAGATACGCAGTATTTT. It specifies CASSPGAGGIDTQYF. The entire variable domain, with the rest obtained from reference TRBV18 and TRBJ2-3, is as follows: NAGVMQNPRHLVRRRGQEARLRCSPMKGHSHVYWYRQLPEEGLKFMVYLQKENIIDESGMPKERFSAEFPKEGPSILRIQQVVRGDSAAYFCASSPGAGGIDTQYFGPGTRLTVL.

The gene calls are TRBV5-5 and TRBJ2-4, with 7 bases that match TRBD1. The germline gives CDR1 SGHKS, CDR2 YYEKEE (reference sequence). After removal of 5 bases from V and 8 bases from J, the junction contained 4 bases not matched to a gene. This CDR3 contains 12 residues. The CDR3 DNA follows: TGTGCCAGCAGTCGGGACAGCGACATTCAGTACTTC. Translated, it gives CASSRDSDIQYF. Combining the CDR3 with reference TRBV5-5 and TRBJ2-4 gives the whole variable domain DAGVTQSPTHLIKTRGQQVTLRCSPISGHKSVSWYQQVLGQGPQFIFQYYEKEERGRGNFPDRFSARQFPNYSSELNVNALLLGDSALYLCASSRDSDIQYFGAGTRLSVL.